This is a list of T cell receptor beta chains from one sample in a study of PD-1 blockade in classical Hodgkin lymphoma. Generated by immunoSEQ multiplex PCR, the TCRdb table keeps only in-frame clones and is missing some. This table has around 150,000 clones, less than 80% appearing once. Here the sequenced sample was peripheral blood mononuclear cells (PBMCs), taken before the second cycle of nivolumab. The receptors stem from a human donor with classical Hodgkin lymphoma. The CDR3 runs from the conserved cysteine through the conserved F or W. The order of the fields is CDR3 length, V gene, D gene, clone size, J gene, CDR3 DNA, CDR3 protein. The D gene is left open where the match is weak. The listing skips clone size in some rows; elsewhere it reads once, few, many or a size class.

CDR3 length: 14; V gene: TRBV11-2; D gene: .; clone size: .; J gene: TRBJ1-1; CDR3 DNA: TGTGCCAGCAGCTTAGTCTCGGGGTCGGATGAAGCTTTCTTT; CDR3 protein: CASSLVSGSDEAFF
CDR3 length: 13; V gene: TRBV10-1; D gene: .; clone size: .; J gene: TRBJ1-1; CDR3 DNA: TGTGCCTGTAGGGGCTCTAGAAACACTGAAGCTTTCTTT; CDR3 protein: CACRGSRNTEAFF
CDR3 length: 14; V gene: TRBV7-3; D gene: .; clone size: .; J gene: TRBJ2-5; CDR3 DNA: TGTGCCAGCAGCTCACAGGGATCCCAAGAGACCCAGTACTTC; CDR3 protein: CASSSQGSQETQYF
CDR3 length: 18; V gene: TRBV9; D gene: TRBD1; clone size: .; J gene: TRBJ2-1; CDR3 DNA: TGTGCCAGCTCGTCTCACCCTCCCGTGGGACAGGTCTACAATGAGCAGTTCTTC; CDR3 protein: CASSSHPPVGQVYNEQFF
CDR3 length: 13; V gene: TRBV11-2; D gene: .; clone size: .; J gene: TRBJ1-1; CDR3 DNA: TGTGCCAGCAGCCAAACAGAGAACACTGAAGCTTTCTTT; CDR3 protein: CASSQTENTEAFF
CDR3 length: 16; V gene: TRBV7-9; D gene: .; clone size: .; J gene: TRBJ1-1; CDR3 DNA: TGTGCCAGCTTGCGCGCCCTCGGGGGGGAGAACACTGAAGCTTTCTTT; CDR3 protein: CASLRALGGENTEAFF
CDR3 length: 15; V gene: TRBV5-4; D gene: .; clone size: .; J gene: TRBJ2-1; CDR3 DNA: TGTGCCAGCAGCGTAGGGACCGCACGGTCCTATGAGCAGTTCTTC; CDR3 protein: CASSVGTARSYEQFF
CDR3 length: 15; V gene: TRBV2; D gene: TRBD2; clone size: .; J gene: TRBJ2-4; CDR3 DNA: TGTGCCAGCACGGGGGGGCTATTAGCCAAAAACATTCAGTACTTC; CDR3 protein: CASTGGLLAKNIQYF
CDR3 length: 14; V gene: TRBV6-1; D gene: .; clone size: .; J gene: TRBJ1-6; CDR3 DNA: TGTGCCAGCAGTGAATCCAGGGGCGGTTCACCCCTCCACTTT; CDR3 protein: CASSESRGGSPLHF
CDR3 length: 12; V gene: TRBV10-1; D gene: .; clone size: .; J gene: TRBJ2-7; CDR3 DNA: TGCGCCACCAGCGGAGTTAAGGGGGAGCAGTACTTC; CDR3 protein: CATSGVKGEQYF
CDR3 length: 15; V gene: TRBV6-5; D gene: TRBD2; clone size: .; J gene: TRBJ2-7; CDR3 DNA: TGTGCCAGCAGCGACACTAGCGGGAGGGCCTACGAGCAGTACTTC; CDR3 protein: CASSDTSGRAYEQYF
CDR3 length: 14; V gene: TRBV2; D gene: TRBD1; clone size: .; J gene: TRBJ2-7; CDR3 DNA: TGTGCCAGCAGTGGTCAGGGGGCACAGTACGAGCAGTACTTC; CDR3 protein: CASSGQGAQYEQYF
CDR3 length: 12; V gene: TRBV2; D gene: .; clone size: .; J gene: TRBJ2-5; CDR3 DNA: TGTGCCAGCAGTGAGTTGGGCGAGACCCAGTACTTC; CDR3 protein: CASSELGETQYF
CDR3 length: 15; V gene: TRBV6-5; D gene: TRBD1; clone size: .; J gene: TRBJ1-1; CDR3 DNA: TGTGCCAGCACTACAGAGGGGACAGGTAACACTGAAGCTTTCTTT; CDR3 protein: CASTTEGTGNTEAFF
CDR3 length: 14; V gene: TRBV2; D gene: TRBD1; clone size: .; J gene: TRBJ1-5; CDR3 DNA: TGTGCCAGCACCCCGGGACAGGGGTATCAGCCCCAGCATTTT; CDR3 protein: CASTPGQGYQPQHF
CDR3 length: 15; V gene: TRBV30; D gene: .; clone size: few; J gene: TRBJ1-6; CDR3 DNA: TGTGCCTGGAGTGTATCAAGAGCGGGGAATTCACCCCTCCACTTT; CDR3 protein: CAWSVSRAGNSPLHF
CDR3 length: 13; V gene: TRBV6-6; D gene: TRBD1; clone size: .; J gene: TRBJ2-7; CDR3 DNA: TGTGCCAGTGGGGACAGAAACACCTACGAGCAGTACTTC; CDR3 protein: CASGDRNTYEQYF
CDR3 length: 16; V gene: TRBV7-3; D gene: .; clone size: once; J gene: TRBJ2-1; CDR3 DNA: TGTGCCAGCAGCTTAACTAGCGGAGAGCCCTACAATGAGCAGTTCTTC; CDR3 protein: CASSLTSGEPYNEQFF
CDR3 length: 15; V gene: TRBV10-3; D gene: TRBD1; clone size: .; J gene: TRBJ2-1; CDR3 DNA: TGTGCCATCAGTGAAAGACAGGGTTTAAACAATGAGCAGTTCTTC; CDR3 protein: CAISERQGLNNEQFF
CDR3 length: 17; V gene: TRBV19; D gene: TRBD1; clone size: .; J gene: TRBJ2-5; CDR3 DNA: TGTGCCAGTAGTATAGATCTGTCACAGGGGTTTGCGGAGACCCAGTACTTC; CDR3 protein: CASSIDLSQGFAETQYF
CDR3 length: 15; V gene: TRBV28; D gene: TRBD1; clone size: .; J gene: TRBJ1-2; CDR3 DNA: TGTGCCAGCAGTCTTACCGGGACAGGGGACTATGGCTACACCTTC; CDR3 protein: CASSLTGTGDYGYTF
CDR3 length: 16; V gene: TRBV19; D gene: .; clone size: .; J gene: TRBJ2-3; CDR3 DNA: TGTGCCAGTAGTACTCTTTACAGGGCTTCGACAGATACGCAGTATTTT; CDR3 protein: CASSTLYRASTDTQYF
CDR3 length: 11; V gene: TRBV7-2; D gene: .; clone size: .; J gene: TRBJ1-6; CDR3 DNA: TGTGCCAGCAGCCTAAATTCACCCCTCCACTTT; CDR3 protein: CASSLNSPLHF
CDR3 length: 13; V gene: TRBV4-3; D gene: .; clone size: .; J gene: TRBJ2-6; CDR3 DNA: TGCGCCAGCAGCCATGATCCGGCCAACGTCCTGACTTTC; CDR3 protein: CASSHDPANVLTF
CDR3 length: 15; V gene: TRBV19; D gene: TRBD2; clone size: once; J gene: TRBJ2-7; CDR3 DNA: TGTGCCAGTAGTGTTAGCGGGGGGGCCCGTTACGAGCAGTACTTC; CDR3 protein: CASSVSGGARYEQYF
CDR3 length: 14; V gene: TRBV2; D gene: .; clone size: .; J gene: TRBJ1-1; CDR3 DNA: TGTGCCAGCTTCTGGGACCGGGGGTCAACTGAAGCTTTCTTT; CDR3 protein: CASFWDRGSTEAFF
CDR3 length: 15; V gene: TRBV5-8; D gene: TRBD2; clone size: .; J gene: TRBJ2-5; CDR3 DNA: TGTGCCAGCAGCTTGGGACTAGCGGGCCAAGAGACCCAGTACTTC; CDR3 protein: CASSLGLAGQETQYF
CDR3 length: 15; V gene: TRBV6-6; D gene: .; clone size: once; J gene: TRBJ1-2; CDR3 DNA: TGTGCCAGCAGTTACTCGGGTACAGCGAACTATGGCTACACCTTC; CDR3 protein: CASSYSGTANYGYTF
CDR3 length: 14; V gene: TRBV6-1; D gene: .; clone size: .; J gene: TRBJ1-1; CDR3 DNA: TGTGCCAGCAGCCTTTACGGAGGGAACACTGAAGCTTTCTTT; CDR3 protein: CASSLYGGNTEAFF
CDR3 length: 16; V gene: TRBV10-3; D gene: TRBD1; clone size: .; J gene: TRBJ2-2; CDR3 DNA: TGTGCCATCAGTGATACCCAGGGGGCGAACACCGGGGAGCTGTTTTTT; CDR3 protein: CAISDTQGANTGELFF
CDR3 length: 15; V gene: TRBV4-1; D gene: .; clone size: few; J gene: TRBJ2-2; CDR3 DNA: TGCGCCAGCAGCCAACCGCGAAGGGGTACCGGGGAGCTGTTTTTT; CDR3 protein: CASSQPRRGTGELFF
CDR3 length: 16; V gene: TRBV7-2; D gene: .; clone size: .; J gene: TRBJ2-6; CDR3 DNA: TGTGCCAGCAGCTTAGTTGGGCGCTCTGGGGCCAACGTCCTGACTTTC; CDR3 protein: CASSLVGRSGANVLTF
CDR3 length: 12; V gene: TRBV29-1; D gene: .; clone size: .; J gene: TRBJ1-2; CDR3 DNA: TGCAGCGTTGGAAGCATCGCGAGTGGCTACACCTTC; CDR3 protein: CSVGSIASGYTF
CDR3 length: 13; V gene: TRBV6-5; D gene: .; clone size: few; J gene: TRBJ1-1; CDR3 DNA: TGTGCCATCAACGGGGGTGAGAACACTGAAGCTTTCTTT; CDR3 protein: CAINGGENTEAFF
CDR3 length: 13; V gene: TRBV7-2; D gene: .; clone size: few; J gene: TRBJ1-5; CDR3 DNA: TGTGCCAGCAGCCTAGTCGGTGATCAGCCCCAGCATTTT; CDR3 protein: CASSLVGDQPQHF
CDR3 length: 11; V gene: TRBV11-2; D gene: .; clone size: once; J gene: TRBJ2-5; CDR3 DNA: TGTGCCAGCAGCTTTAGGGAGACCCAGTACTTC; CDR3 protein: CASSFRETQYF
CDR3 length: 15; V gene: TRBV5-1; D gene: .; clone size: .; J gene: TRBJ1-1; CDR3 DNA: TGCGCCAGCAGCTTGTGGGCAGGGGATGGGACTGAAGCTTTCTTT; CDR3 protein: CASSLWAGDGTEAFF
CDR3 length: 15; V gene: TRBV7-2; D gene: .; clone size: medium-sized; J gene: TRBJ1-5; CDR3 DNA: TGTGCCAGCAGCTTAGAAGGCAGGGGCTCTCAGCCCCAGCATTTT; CDR3 protein: CASSLEGRGSQPQHF
CDR3 length: 13; V gene: TRBV6-6; D gene: TRBD1; clone size: .; J gene: TRBJ1-6; CDR3 DNA: TGTGCCAGAGGACAGGGGGATAATTCACCCCTCCACTTT; CDR3 protein: CARGQGDNSPLHF
CDR3 length: 15; V gene: TRBV6-5; D gene: .; clone size: few; J gene: TRBJ1-2; CDR3 DNA: TGTGCCAGCAGTGGGAACCCCATGGCTAACTATGGCTACACCTTC; CDR3 protein: CASSGNPMANYGYTF
CDR3 length: 14; V gene: TRBV5-1; D gene: .; clone size: .; J gene: TRBJ1-1; CDR3 DNA: TGCGCCAGCAAACTGTGGGAGGGAAACACTGAAGCTTTCTTT; CDR3 protein: CASKLWEGNTEAFF
CDR3 length: 14; V gene: TRBV6-5; D gene: TRBD2; clone size: .; J gene: TRBJ2-7; CDR3 DNA: TGTGCCAGCAGCCGCCGGGGGGTCTCCTACGAGCAGTACTTC; CDR3 protein: CASSRRGVSYEQYF
CDR3 length: 16; V gene: TRBV7-8; D gene: TRBD1; clone size: .; J gene: TRBJ1-3; CDR3 DNA: TGTGCCAGCAGCTTAGCCCGGGACAGGGGGCAAAACACCATATATTTT; CDR3 protein: CASSLARDRGQNTIYF
CDR3 length: 18; V gene: TRBV5-8; D gene: .; clone size: few; J gene: TRBJ2-6; CDR3 DNA: TGTGCCAGCAGCTTGGCCCTCGTCTTGAGCTCTGGGGCCAACGTCCTGACTTTC; CDR3 protein: CASSLALVLSSGANVLTF
CDR3 length: 13; V gene: TRBV28; D gene: .; clone size: .; J gene: TRBJ2-7; CDR3 DNA: TGTGCCAGCAGTAGCCCATCGGTCTACGAGCAGTACTTC; CDR3 protein: CASSSPSVYEQYF
CDR3 length: 11; V gene: TRBV27; D gene: TRBD1; clone size: .; J gene: TRBJ2-3; CDR3 DNA: TGTGCCAGCAGGGACAGGGGAACGCAGTATTTT; CDR3 protein: CASRDRGTQYF
CDR3 length: 15; V gene: TRBV27; D gene: .; clone size: .; J gene: TRBJ2-7; CDR3 DNA: TGTGCCAGCAGTTTGGGGCAGGGTTTCGGTTACGAGCAGTACTTC; CDR3 protein: CASSLGQGFGYEQYF
CDR3 length: 16; V gene: TRBV7-7; D gene: .; clone size: once; J gene: TRBJ1-5; CDR3 DNA: TGTGCTAGCAACCCTCCTGGGGCGCTGGGCAATCAGCCCCAGCATTTT; CDR3 protein: CASNPPGALGNQPQHF
CDR3 length: 14; V gene: TRBV5-5; D gene: TRBD1; clone size: once; J gene: TRBJ1-2; CDR3 DNA: TGTGCCAGCAGCTTCGCGGACAGGGACTATGGCTACACCTTC; CDR3 protein: CASSFADRDYGYTF
CDR3 length: 13; V gene: TRBV5-6; D gene: .; clone size: .; J gene: TRBJ1-2; CDR3 DNA: TGTGCCAGCAGCTTGGATTTTATCTATGGCTACACCTTC; CDR3 protein: CASSLDFIYGYTF
CDR3 length: 14; V gene: TRBV5-1; D gene: TRBD2; clone size: .; J gene: TRBJ2-1; CDR3 DNA: TGCGCCAGCGCCACCGGGACTAGGTTGAATGAGCAGTTCTTC; CDR3 protein: CASATGTRLNEQFF